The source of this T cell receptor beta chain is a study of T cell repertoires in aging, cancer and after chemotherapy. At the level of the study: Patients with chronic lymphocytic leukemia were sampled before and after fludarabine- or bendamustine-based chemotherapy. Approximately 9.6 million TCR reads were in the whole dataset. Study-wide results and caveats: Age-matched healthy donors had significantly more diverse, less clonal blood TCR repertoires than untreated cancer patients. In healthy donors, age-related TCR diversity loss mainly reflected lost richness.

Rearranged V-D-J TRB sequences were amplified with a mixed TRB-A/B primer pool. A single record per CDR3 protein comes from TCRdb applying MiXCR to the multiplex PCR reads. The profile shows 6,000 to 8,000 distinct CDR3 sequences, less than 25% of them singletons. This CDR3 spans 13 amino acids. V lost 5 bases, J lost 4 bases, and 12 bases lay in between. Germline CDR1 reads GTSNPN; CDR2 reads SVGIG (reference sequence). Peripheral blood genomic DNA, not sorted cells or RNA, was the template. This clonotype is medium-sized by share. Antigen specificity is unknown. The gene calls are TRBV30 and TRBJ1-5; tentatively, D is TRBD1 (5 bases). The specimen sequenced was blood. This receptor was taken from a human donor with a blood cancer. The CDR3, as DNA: TGTGCCTGGCGGGGCAGTTTTAATCAGCCCCAGCATTTT. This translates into CAWRGSFNQPQHF.